Following are 6 T cell receptor beta chains from one sample sequenced in a study of T cell responses to AZD1222 COVID-19 vaccine. This table comes from immunoSEQ multiplex PCR, and its TCRdb copy is limited to in-frame clones, with some not included. The table records 150,000 or so clones, around 93% of them present only once. This specimen was peripheral blood, taken 28 days after the second AZD1222 dose. The receptors shown here come from an adult who received the AZD1222 COVID-19 vaccine.

This clone came up once. The genes are TRBV20-1 and TRBJ2-5; no clear D gene. Trimming pared 3 bases from V and 7 bases from J, leaving 15 bases between. CDR1 and CDR2 from the germline V gene are DFQATT and SNEGSKA (reference sequence). The CDR3 has 13 amino acids. The CDR3 DNA is TGCAGTGCTAGTGGTCTCGGAATGGGGACCCAGTACTTC. The encoded protein is CSASGLGMGTQYF.

V gene TRBV4-1 combines with J gene TRBJ1-2, with a possible D match to TRBD1 (5 bases). The germline V gene encodes CDR1 MGHRA and CDR2 YSYEKL. This CDR3 contains 15 residues. The ends were cut back, 3 bases at V and 5 bases at J, with 16 bases in the middle. The DNA of the CDR3 is TGCGCCAGCAGCCAGGTAGGGGAGGGCAGTTATGGCTACACCTTC. Its translation: CASSQVGEGSYGYTF.

The J gene is TRBJ1-1, the V gene TRBV9; D gene ambiguous. Germline values: CDR1 SGDLS, CDR2 YYNGEE. V was clipped by 1 base and J by 0 bases, with 7 bases between them. This CDR3 region has 14 residues. The CDR3 reads CASSVTALNTEAFF. The CDR3, as DNA: TGTGCCAGCAGCGTAACTGCATTGAACACTGAAGCTTTCTTT.

The chain couples TRBV6-5 to TRBJ1-5; tentatively, D is TRBD1 (5 bases). The V gene's germline CDR1 is MNHEY and CDR2 SVGAGI. The CDR3 length is 13 residues. V lost 9 bases to trimming and J lost 3 bases, with 12 bases between them. The CDR3 bases are TGTGCCAGTAGACCGGGACTCAATCAGCCCCAGCATTTT. Its translation: CASRPGLNQPQHF.

This chain connects TRBV7-2 to TRBJ1-3, with 7 bases lining up with TRBD1. The germline V gene has CDR1 SGHTA and CDR2 FQGNSA. The V gene end was trimmed by 4 bases and the J gene end by 8 bases; junction bases not matched to a gene: 20. The length of the CDR3 is 18 residues. The CDR3 sequence is CASSYRWELGGDLHTIYF. The CDR3 DNA is TGTGCCAGCAGCTACCGGTGGGAGTTAGGGGGCGACCTGCACACCATATATTTT.

The genes are TRBV10-3 and TRBJ1-2; D might be TRBD1 (5 bases). The CDR3 covers 13 residues. CDR1 is ENHRY, CDR2 SYGVKD, per germline. Trimming left V 8 bases short and J 6 bases short, with 16 bases between. CDR3 residues: CAISPRDSDGYTF. The CDR3 DNA sequence: TGTGCCATCTCCCCCAGGGACTCGGATGGCTACACCTTC.